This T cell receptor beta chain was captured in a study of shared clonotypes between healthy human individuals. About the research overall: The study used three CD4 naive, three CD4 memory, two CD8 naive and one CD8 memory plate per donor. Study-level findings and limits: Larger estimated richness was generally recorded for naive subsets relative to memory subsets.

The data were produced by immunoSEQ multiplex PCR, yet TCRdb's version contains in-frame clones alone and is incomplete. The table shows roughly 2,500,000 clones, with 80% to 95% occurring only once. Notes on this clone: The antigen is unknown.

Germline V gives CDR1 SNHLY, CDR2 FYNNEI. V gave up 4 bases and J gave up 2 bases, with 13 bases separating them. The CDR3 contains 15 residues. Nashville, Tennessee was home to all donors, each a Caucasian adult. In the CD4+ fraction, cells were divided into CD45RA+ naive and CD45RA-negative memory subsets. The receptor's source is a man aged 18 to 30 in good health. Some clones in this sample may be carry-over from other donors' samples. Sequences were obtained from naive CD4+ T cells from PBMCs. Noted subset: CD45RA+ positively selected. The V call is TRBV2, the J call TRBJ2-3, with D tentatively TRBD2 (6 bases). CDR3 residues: CASSVAGSDTDTQYF. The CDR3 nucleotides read TGTGCCAGCAGTGTTGCGGGAAGCGACACAGATACGCAGTATTTT.